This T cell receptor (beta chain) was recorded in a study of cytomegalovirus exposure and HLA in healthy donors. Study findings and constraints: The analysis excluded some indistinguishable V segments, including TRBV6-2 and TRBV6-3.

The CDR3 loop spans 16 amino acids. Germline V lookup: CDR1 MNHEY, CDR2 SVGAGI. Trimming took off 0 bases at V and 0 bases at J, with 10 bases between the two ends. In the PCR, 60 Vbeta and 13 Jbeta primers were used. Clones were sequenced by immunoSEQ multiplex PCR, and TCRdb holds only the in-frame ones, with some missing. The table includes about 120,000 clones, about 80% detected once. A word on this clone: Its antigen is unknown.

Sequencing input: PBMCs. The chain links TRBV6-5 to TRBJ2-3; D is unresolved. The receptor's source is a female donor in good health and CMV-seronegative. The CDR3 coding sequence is TGTGCCAGCAGTTACTCCCCCCCGGGTAGCACAGATACGCAGTATTTT. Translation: CASSYSPPGSTDTQYF.